Listed below are T cell receptor beta chains from one sample, sequenced in a study of Graves' ophthalmopathy and Graves' hyperthyroidism. Each CDR3 protein is one row after TCRdb ran MiXCR on the multiplex PCR reads. Here the sample spans approximately 460,000 distinct CDR3 sequences, over 13% being singletons. The sequencing sample was made of blood. These receptors were obtained from a woman in her 30s with Graves' ophthalmopathy. Both conserved end residues are part of each CDR3. The order of the fields is CDR3 protein, CDR3 DNA, V gene, J gene, D gene, clone size. The D gene is left open where the match is weak. The size entry is marked missing in some rows and otherwise reads once, few, many or a size class.

CASSYTTASQETQYF	TGTGCCAGCAGCTACACTACAGCATCCCAAGAGACCCAGTACTTC	TRBV6-2/TRBV6-3	TRBJ2-5	.	many
CASSPAWGQNTEAFF	TGTGCCAGCAGCCCAGCCTGGGGACAGAACACTGAAGCTTTCTTT	TRBV11-2	TRBJ1-1	.	many
CASADTGTEAFF	TGTGCCAGCGCAGATACGGGCACTGAAGCTTTCTTT	TRBV5-6	TRBJ1-1	.	many
CASSLGSDRSLTEAFF	TGTGCCAGCAGCCTCGGGTCCGACAGGTCCCTCACTGAAGCTTTCTTT	TRBV11-2	TRBJ1-1	.	few
CASSIAGILRNTEAFF	TGTGCCAGTAGTATAGCAGGGATCCTCAGAAACACTGAAGCTTTCTTT	TRBV19	TRBJ1-1	.	.
CASIFGATNTEAFF	TGTGCCAGCATTTTCGGGGCAACGAACACTGAAGCTTTCTTT	TRBV12-3/TRBV12-4	TRBJ1-1	.	many
CASSTGTGWTEAFF	TGTGCCAGCAGCACCGGGACAGGGTGGACTGAAGCTTTCTTT	TRBV6-1	TRBJ1-1	TRBD1	many
CASRTRRGSRQPQHF	TGTGCCAGTCGTACCCGAAGAGGGTCACGTCAGCCCCAGCATTTT	TRBV19	TRBJ1-5	.	.
CASSPRGTVGNQPQHF	TGTGCCAGCTCACCACGGGGGACAGTGGGTAATCAGCCCCAGCATTTT	TRBV18	TRBJ1-5	TRBD1	many
CASSVGGGNYEQYF	TGTGCCAGCAGCGTCGGCGGGGGGAACTACGAGCAGTACTTC	TRBV9	TRBJ2-7	TRBD2	many
CASSNGVSGELFF	TGTGCCAGCAGTAACGGGGTTTCGGGGGAGCTGTTTTTT	TRBV12-3/TRBV12-4	TRBJ2-2	.	many
CASSFQDTNTEAFF	TGTGCCAGCAGCTTTCAGGACACGAACACTGAAGCTTTCTTT	TRBV7-9	TRBJ1-1	.	many
CASSTAGDNSPLHF	TGTGCCAGTAGTACCGCCGGGGATAATTCACCCCTCCACTTT	TRBV19	TRBJ1-6	.	many
CATSRDRSSSPLHF	TGTGCCACCAGCAGAGATCGGAGTTCTTCACCCCTCCACTTT	TRBV15	TRBJ1-6	.	few
CASTPRTPTGRDDQPQHF	TGTGCCAGCACTCCCCGGACCCCTACGGGACGCGACGATCAGCCCCAGCATTTT	TRBV12-3/TRBV12-4	TRBJ1-5	.	.
CASRKDRGVAQYF	TGTGCCAGCAGAAAGGACAGGGGGGTAGCCCAGTACTTC	TRBV12-3/TRBV12-4	TRBJ2-7	TRBD1	many
CSAALGTHLNSNQPQHF	TGCAGTGCTGCTCTCGGGACACACCTCAATAGCAATCAGCCCCAGCATTTT	TRBV20-1	TRBJ1-5	.	many
CASSRQGISYGYTF	TGTGCCAGCAGTCGACAGGGGATTAGTTATGGCTACACCTTC	TRBV28	TRBJ1-2	TRBD1	.
CASSLIRTSGRRETQYF	TGCGCCAGCAGCCTAATTCGGACTAGCGGGAGGAGGGAGACCCAGTACTTC	TRBV5-1	TRBJ2-5	TRBD2	few
CASSSGLAGGGQETQYF	TGTGCCAGCAGCTCGGGACTAGCGGGGGGGGGACAAGAGACCCAGTACTTC	TRBV5-4	TRBJ2-5	TRBD2	few
CASRDPTENQETQYF	TGTGCCAGCAGGGACCCTACAGAGAACCAAGAGACCCAGTACTTC	TRBV2	TRBJ2-5	.	many
CASSPRYGYTF	TGTGCCAGTAGCCCCCGGTATGGCTACACCTTC	TRBV19	TRBJ1-2	.	few
CASSSPNQPQHF	TGTGCCAGCAGCTCGCCGAATCAGCCCCAGCATTTT	TRBV7-2	TRBJ1-5	.	many
CASSYTRQETQHF	TGTGCCAGCAGCTACACAAGGCAAGAGACCCAGCATTTT	TRBV7-8	TRBJ1-5	.	.
CASSPIQGDNQPQHF	TGTGCCAGCAGCCCCATCCAGGGGGACAATCAGCCCCAGCATTTT	TRBV5-5	TRBJ1-5	TRBD1	many
CASSEIRRVEAFF	TGTGCCAGCAGTGAAATTCGGAGGGTTGAAGCTTTCTTT	TRBV6-1	TRBJ1-1	.	many